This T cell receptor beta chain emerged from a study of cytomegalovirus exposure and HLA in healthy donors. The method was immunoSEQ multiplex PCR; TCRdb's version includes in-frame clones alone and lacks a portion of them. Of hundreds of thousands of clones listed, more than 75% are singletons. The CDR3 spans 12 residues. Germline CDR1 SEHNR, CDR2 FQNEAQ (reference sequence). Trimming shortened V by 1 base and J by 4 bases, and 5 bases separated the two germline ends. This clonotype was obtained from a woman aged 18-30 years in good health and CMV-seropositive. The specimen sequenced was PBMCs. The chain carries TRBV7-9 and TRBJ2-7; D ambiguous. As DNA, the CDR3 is TGTGCCAGCAGCTTAGTCCGGTACGAGCAGTACTTC. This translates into CASSLVRYEQYF.